This T cell receptor (beta chain) was recovered during a study of blood T cell repertoires in COVID-19. About the research overall: The United States, Italy and Spain supplied acute and convalescent COVID-19 samples. In each case, the material was cDNA or gDNA derived from T cells, B-cell-depleted T cells, or PBMCs.

In the authors' workflow: Reference gene primer amplification yielded estimated nucleated cell counts. Sequencing was performed with immunoSEQ multiplex PCR; in TCRdb, only in-frame clones are kept and a portion is missing. The DNA was the basis for D and trimming; V, J and clone size are from that table. Of about 180,000 clones in the sample, 70% to 90% were seen once. Germline CDR1 and CDR2: KGHDR and SFDVKD. The CDR3 spans 14 residues. With V trimmed by 3 bases and J by 5 bases, 3 bases remained unmatched. The sample comprised peripheral blood. The chain combines TRBV24-1 with TRBJ1-2; 9 bases agree with TRBD1. The clonotype originates from a man between 65 and 85 years old with active or convalescent COVID-19. The CDR3 here is CATSDRDRVYGYTF. In nucleotides, the CDR3 is TGTGCCACCAGTGATAGGGACAGGGTTTATGGCTACACCTTC.